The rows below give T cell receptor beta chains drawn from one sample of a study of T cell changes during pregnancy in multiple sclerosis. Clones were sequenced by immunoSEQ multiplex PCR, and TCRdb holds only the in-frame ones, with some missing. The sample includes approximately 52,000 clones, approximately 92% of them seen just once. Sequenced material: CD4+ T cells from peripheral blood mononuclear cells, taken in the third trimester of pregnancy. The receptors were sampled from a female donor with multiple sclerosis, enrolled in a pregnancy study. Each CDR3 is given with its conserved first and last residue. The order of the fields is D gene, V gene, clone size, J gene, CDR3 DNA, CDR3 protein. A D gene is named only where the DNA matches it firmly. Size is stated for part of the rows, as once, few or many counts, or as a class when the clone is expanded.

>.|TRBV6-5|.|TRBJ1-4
TGTGCCAGCAGTTCCCCAACAGGGCCACCAGGTGAAAAACTGTTTTTT
CASSSPTGPPGEKLFF
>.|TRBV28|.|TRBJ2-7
TGTGCCAGCACCCACTTGGGGGGCGAGCAGTACTTC
CASTHLGGEQYF
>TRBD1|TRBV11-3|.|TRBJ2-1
TGTGCCAGCAGCCTAGGGACAGGGTACAATGAGCAGTTCTTC
CASSLGTGYNEQFF
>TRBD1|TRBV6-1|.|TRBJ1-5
TGTGCCAGCAGCGACAGGGTCGACCAGCCCCAGCATTTT
CASSDRVDQPQHF
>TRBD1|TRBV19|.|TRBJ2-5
TGTGCCAGTAGCTCGACAGGGGCTGAGACCCAGTACTTC
CASSSTGAETQYF
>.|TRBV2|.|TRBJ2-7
TGTGCCAGCACCACTGACAGGGGAGGGTACGAGCAGTACTTC
CASTTDRGGYEQYF
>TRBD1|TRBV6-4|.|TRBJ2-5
TGTGCCAGCACTACAGGGGGTGAGACCCAGTACTTC
CASTTGGETQYF
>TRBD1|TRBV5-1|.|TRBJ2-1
TGCGCCAGCACTTCAAAGGGGGCCGTAGACAATGAGCAGTTCTTC
CASTSKGAVDNEQFF
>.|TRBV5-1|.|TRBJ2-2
TGCGCCAGCAGCGGGGGACAAGCGAACACCGGGGAGCTGTTTTTT
CASSGGQANTGELFF
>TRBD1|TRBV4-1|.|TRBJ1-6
TGCGCCAGCAGCCAGACCCGGACAGGAGGCACCCTCCACTTT
CASSQTRTGGTLHF
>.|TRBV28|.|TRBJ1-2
TGTGCCAGCAGTCCCCCTGGGCGCAGGCTCGCGCACTATGGCTACACCTTC
CASSPPGRRLAHYGYTF
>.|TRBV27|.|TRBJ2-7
TGTGCCAGCCCGACAAACCCTTTCAAGCAGTACTTC
CASPTNPFKQYF
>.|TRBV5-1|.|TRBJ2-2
TGCGCCAGCAGCTTGGACAGTATGCCCGGGGAGCTGTTTTTT
CASSLDSMPGELFF
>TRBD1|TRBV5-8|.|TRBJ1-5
TGTGCCAGCAGTTTGGGACAGGGTAGCAATCAGCCCCAGCATTTT
CASSLGQGSNQPQHF
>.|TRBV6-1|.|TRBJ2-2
TGTGCCAGCAGTGAAGATATGGGCCCGACCGGGGAGCTGTTTTTT
CASSEDMGPTGELFF
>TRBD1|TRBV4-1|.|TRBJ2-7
TGCGCCAGCAGCCGATCGACAGGGGGTTCCTACGAGCAGTACTTC
CASSRSTGGSYEQYF
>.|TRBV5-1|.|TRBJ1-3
TGCGCCAGCAGCTTGACAGGCCCGTACTCTGGAAACACCATATATTTT
CASSLTGPYSGNTIYF
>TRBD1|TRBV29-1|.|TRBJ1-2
TGCAGCGTTGTGCGGGACAGAGAATATGGCTACACCTTC
CSVVRDREYGYTF
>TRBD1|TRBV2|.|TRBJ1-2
TGTGCCAGCCACATTGCGGGACAGGGGCTTGGCTACACCTTC
CASHIAGQGLGYTF
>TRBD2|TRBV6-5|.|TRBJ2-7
TGTGCCAGCAGCCAAGGACTAGCGGGGGACTACGAGCAGTACTTC
CASSQGLAGDYEQYF
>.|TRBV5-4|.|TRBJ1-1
TGTGCCAGCAGCCCGGTGACAGGTATGAACACTGAAGCTTTCTTT
CASSPVTGMNTEAFF
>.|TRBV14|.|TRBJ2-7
TGTGCCAGCAGCCTTCCTGGACTTTCCTACGAGCAGTACTTC
CASSLPGLSYEQYF
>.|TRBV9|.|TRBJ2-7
TGTGCCAGCAGCGTGGGGGGCCGCGGGACAGATGCCTACGAGCAGTACTTC
CASSVGGRGTDAYEQYF
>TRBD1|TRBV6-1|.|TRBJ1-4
TGTGCCAGCAGTGGGACAGGGGTGAGAGAAAAACTGTTTTTT
CASSGTGVREKLFF
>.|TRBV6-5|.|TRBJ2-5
TGTGCCAGCAGGCCGACGTGGACTCAAGAGACCCAGTACTTC
CASRPTWTQETQYF
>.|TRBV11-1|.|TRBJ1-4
TGTGCCAGCAGCCAAGGGGATACTAATGAAAAACTGTTTTTT
CASSQGDTNEKLFF
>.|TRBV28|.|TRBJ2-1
TGTGCCAGCAGCCCCTTACTTACTAGCAATGAGCAGTTCTTC
CASSPLLTSNEQFF
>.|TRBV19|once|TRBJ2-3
TGTGCCAGTATTTCCACAGCAGATACGCAGTATTTT
CASISTADTQYF
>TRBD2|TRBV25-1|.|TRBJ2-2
TGTGCCAGCAGTGAATCGAAGCGGGGGAACACCGGGGAGCTGTTTTTT
CASSESKRGNTGELFF
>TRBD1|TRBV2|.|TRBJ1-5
TGTGCCTCCCACCGGGACAGGTCCCTCAATCAGCCCCAGCATTTT
CASHRDRSLNQPQHF
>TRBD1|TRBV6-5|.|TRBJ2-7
TGTGCCAGCAGGATCGTCCGGGACAGCTCCTACGAGCAGTACTTC
CASRIVRDSSYEQYF
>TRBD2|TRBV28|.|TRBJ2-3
TGTGCCAGCAGTTCGGTAGGGCGGGAGCCCTCAGATACGCAGTATTTT
CASSSVGREPSDTQYF
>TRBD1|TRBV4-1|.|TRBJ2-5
TGCGCCAGCAGCCAAGAGGACAGGGTCGAGACCCAGTACTTC
CASSQEDRVETQYF
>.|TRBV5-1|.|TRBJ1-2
TGCGCCAGCAGCTTGGAGACAGACTATGGCTACACCTTC
CASSLETDYGYTF
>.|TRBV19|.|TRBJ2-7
TGTGCCAGTAGTATAGCACTGGGGGCAGGGGACTACGAGCAGTACTTC
CASSIALGAGDYEQYF
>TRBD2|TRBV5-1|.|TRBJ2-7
TGCGCCAGCAGCTTAGTCAGCGGGGGCCTCGGCGAGCAGTACTTC
CASSLVSGGLGEQYF
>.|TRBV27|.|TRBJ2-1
TGTGCCAGCAGTTTATTTGGGCCTCCCTACAATGAGCAGTTCTTC
CASSLFGPPYNEQFF
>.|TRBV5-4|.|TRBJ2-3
TGTGCCAGCAGCTCGCTACGGATTAGGGGTGACACAGATACGCAGTATTTT
CASSSLRIRGDTDTQYF
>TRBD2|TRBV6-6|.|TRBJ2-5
TGTGCCAGCAGTTACTGGGGCGGGGAGGGGGAGACCCAGTACTTC
CASSYWGGEGETQYF
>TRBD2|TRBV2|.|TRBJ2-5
TGTGCCAGCAGGGAATATGGACTAGCGGAAGAGACCCAGTACTTC
CASREYGLAEETQYF
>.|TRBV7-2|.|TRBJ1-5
TGTGCCAGCAGCCCCACCGAGGTTAATCAGCCCCAGCATTTT
CASSPTEVNQPQHF
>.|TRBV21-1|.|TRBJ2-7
TGTGCCAGCAGCAAAACAGGTCGTGGAACAGGGCGCGAGCGGGAGGGTACCTACGAGCAGTACTTC
CASSKTGRGTGREREGTYEQYF
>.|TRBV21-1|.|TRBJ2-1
TGTGCCAGCCCGCTCCGGGACAGGTGGTACAATGAGCAGTTCTTC
CASPLRDRWYNEQFF
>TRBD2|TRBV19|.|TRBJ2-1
TGTGCCAGTGGGCGACTAGCGGGACTCGGCAATGAGCAGTTCTTC
CASGRLAGLGNEQFF
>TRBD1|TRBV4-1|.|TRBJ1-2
TGCGCCAGCAGCCAACAGACAGGGAGCTATGGCTACACCTTC
CASSQQTGSYGYTF
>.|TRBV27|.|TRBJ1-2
TGTGCCAGCAGTTTAGTGGGGGGCTATGGCTACACCTTC
CASSLVGGYGYTF
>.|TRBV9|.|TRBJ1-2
TGTGCCAGCAGCTTCCGACTTGATAACTATGGCTACACCTTC
CASSFRLDNYGYTF
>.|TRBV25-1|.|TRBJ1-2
TGTGCCAGCAGTGAGCAGGGTGACTATGGCTACACCTTC
CASSEQGDYGYTF
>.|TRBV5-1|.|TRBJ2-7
TGCGCCAGCAGCTTGGAGAGCTACGAGCAGTACTTC
CASSLESYEQYF
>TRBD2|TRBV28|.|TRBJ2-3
TGTGCCAGCAGTTCCTCAGGTAGCGGGTTCGCAGATACGCAGTATTTT
CASSSSGSGFADTQYF
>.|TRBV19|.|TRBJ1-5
TGTGCCAGTACTAGGGACAATTTAGGGCAGCCCCAGCATTTT
CASTRDNLGQPQHF
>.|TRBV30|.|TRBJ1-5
TGTGCCTGGAGTGCCGGGGGTAGCAATCAGCCCCAGCATTTT
CAWSAGGSNQPQHF
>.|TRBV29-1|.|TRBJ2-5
TGCAGCGGTAGACAGAGCCAAGAGACCCAGTACTTC
CSGRQSQETQYF
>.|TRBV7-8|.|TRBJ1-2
TGTGCCAGCAGCCAATCGGGGGTAACTAACTATGGCTACACCTTC
CASSQSGVTNYGYTF
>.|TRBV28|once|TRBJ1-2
TGTGCCAGCAGGGGCCTCGGCTACACCTTC
CASRGLGYTF